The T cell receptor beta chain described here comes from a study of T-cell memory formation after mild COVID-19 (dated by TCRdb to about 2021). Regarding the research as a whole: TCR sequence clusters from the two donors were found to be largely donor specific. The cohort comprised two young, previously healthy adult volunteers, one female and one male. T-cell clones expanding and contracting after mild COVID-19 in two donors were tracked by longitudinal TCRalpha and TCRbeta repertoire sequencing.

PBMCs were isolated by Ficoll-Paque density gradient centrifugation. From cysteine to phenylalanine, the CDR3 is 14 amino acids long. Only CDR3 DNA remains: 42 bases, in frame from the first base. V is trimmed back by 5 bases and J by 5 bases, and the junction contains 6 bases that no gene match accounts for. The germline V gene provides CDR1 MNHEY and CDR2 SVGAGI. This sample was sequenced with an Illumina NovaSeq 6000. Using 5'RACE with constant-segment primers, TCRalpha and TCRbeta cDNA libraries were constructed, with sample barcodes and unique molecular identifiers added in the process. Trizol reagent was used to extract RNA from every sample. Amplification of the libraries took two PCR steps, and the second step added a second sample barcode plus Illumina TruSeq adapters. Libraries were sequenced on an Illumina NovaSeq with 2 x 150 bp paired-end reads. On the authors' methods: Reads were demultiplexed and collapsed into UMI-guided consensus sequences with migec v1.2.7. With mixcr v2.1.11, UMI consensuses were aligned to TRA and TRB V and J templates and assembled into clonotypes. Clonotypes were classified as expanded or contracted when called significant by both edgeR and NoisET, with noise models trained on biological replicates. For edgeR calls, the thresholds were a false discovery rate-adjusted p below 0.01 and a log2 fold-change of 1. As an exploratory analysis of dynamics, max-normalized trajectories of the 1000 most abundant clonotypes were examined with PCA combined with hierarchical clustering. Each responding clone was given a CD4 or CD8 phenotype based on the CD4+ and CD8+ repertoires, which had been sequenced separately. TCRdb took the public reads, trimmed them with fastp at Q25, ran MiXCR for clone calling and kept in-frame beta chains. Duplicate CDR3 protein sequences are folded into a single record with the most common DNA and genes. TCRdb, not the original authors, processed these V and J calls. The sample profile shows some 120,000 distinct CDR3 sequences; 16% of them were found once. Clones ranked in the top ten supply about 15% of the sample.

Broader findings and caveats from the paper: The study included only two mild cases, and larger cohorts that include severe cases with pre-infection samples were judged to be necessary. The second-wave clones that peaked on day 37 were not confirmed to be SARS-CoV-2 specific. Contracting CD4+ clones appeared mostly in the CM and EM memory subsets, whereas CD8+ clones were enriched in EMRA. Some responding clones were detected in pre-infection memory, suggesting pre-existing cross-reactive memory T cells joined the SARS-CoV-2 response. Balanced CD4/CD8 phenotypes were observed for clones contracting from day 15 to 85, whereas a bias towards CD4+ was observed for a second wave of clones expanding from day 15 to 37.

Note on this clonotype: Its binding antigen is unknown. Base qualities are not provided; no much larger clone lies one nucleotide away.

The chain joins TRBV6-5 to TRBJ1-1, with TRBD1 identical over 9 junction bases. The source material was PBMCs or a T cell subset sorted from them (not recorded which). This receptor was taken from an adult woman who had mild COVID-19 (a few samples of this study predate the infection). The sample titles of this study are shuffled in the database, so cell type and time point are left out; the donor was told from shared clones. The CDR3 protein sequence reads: CASSEGQGGTEAFF. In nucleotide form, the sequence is TGTGCCAGCAGTGAGGGACAGGGAGGGACTGAAGCTTTCTTT.